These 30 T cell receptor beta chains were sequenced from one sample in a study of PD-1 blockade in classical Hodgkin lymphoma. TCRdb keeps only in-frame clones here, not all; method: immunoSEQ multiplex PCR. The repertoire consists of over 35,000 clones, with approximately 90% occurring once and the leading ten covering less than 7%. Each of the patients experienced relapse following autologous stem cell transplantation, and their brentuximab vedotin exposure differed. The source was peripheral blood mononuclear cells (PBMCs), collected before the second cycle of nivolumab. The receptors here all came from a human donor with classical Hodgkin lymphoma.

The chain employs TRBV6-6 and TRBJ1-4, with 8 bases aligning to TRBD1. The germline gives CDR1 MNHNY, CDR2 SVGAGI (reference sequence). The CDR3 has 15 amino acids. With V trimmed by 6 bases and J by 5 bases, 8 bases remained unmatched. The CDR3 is CASRTRDRRNEKLFF. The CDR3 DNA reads TGTGCCAGCAGAACCCGGGACAGGAGGAATGAAAAACTGTTTTTT.

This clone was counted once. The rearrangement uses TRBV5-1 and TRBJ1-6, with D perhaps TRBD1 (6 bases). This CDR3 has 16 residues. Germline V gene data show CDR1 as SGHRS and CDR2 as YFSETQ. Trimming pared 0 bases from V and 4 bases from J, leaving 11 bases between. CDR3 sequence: CASSLEAGAYNSPLHF. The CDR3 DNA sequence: TGCGCCAGCAGCTTGGAGGCAGGGGCTTATAATTCACCCCTCCACTTT.

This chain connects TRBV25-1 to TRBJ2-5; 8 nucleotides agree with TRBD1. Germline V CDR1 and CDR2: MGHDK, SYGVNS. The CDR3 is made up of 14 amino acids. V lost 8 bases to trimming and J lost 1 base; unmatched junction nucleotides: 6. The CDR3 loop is CASGSTGAQETQYF. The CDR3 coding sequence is TGTGCCAGCGGCTCGACAGGGGCCCAAGAGACCCAGTACTTC.

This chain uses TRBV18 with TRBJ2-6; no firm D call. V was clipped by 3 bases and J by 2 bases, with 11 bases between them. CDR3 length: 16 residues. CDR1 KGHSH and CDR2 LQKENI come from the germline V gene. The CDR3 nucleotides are TGTGCCAGCTCACCCATTCCGCTCACTGGGGCCAACGTCCTGACTTTC. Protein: CASSPIPLTGANVLTF.

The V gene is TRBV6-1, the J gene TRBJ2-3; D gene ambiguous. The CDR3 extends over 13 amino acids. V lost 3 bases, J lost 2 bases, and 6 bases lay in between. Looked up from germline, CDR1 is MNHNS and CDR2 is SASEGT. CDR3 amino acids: CASSDRPTDTQYF. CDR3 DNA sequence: TGTGCCAGCAGTGACAGGCCCACAGATACGCAGTATTTT.

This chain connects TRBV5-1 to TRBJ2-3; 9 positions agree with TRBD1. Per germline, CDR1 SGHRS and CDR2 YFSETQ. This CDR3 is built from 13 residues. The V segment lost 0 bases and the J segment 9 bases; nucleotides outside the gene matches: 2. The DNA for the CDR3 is TGCGCCAGCAGCTTGGGACAGGGGGTGACGCAGTATTTT. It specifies CASSLGQGVTQYF.

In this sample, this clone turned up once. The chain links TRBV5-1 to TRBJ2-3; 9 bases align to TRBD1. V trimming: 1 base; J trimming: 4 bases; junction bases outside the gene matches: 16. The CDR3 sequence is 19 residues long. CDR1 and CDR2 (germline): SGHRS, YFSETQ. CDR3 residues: CASSLLDRGVFPPPDTQYF. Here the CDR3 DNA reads TGCGCCAGCAGCTTGTTGGACAGGGGTGTTTTCCCCCCCCCAGATACGCAGTATTTT. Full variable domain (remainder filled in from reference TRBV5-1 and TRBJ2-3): KAGVTQTPRYLIKTRGQQVTLSCSPISGHRSVSWYQQTPGQGLQFLFEYFSETQRNKGNFPGRFSGRQFSNSRSEMNVSTLELGDSALYLCASSLLDRGVFPPPDTQYFGPGTRLTVL.

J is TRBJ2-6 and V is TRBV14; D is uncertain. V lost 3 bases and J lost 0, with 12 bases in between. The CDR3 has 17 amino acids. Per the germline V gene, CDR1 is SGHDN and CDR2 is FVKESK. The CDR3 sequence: CASSHPRFRSGANVLTF. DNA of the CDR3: TGTGCCAGCAGCCACCCACGGTTCCGCTCTGGGGCCAACGTCCTGACTTTC.

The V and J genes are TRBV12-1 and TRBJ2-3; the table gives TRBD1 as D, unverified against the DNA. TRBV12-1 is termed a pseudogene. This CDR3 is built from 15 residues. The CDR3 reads CASSPRQGPTDTQYF. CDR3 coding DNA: TGTGCCAGCAGCCCCCGACAGGGACCCACAGATACGCAGTATTTT.

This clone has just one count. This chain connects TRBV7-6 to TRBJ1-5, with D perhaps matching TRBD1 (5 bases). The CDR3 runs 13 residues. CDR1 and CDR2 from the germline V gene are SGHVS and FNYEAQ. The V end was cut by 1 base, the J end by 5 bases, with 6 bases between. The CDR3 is CASSLVGDQPQHF. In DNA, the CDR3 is TGTGCCAGCAGCTTAGTAGGGGATCAGCCCCAGCATTTT.

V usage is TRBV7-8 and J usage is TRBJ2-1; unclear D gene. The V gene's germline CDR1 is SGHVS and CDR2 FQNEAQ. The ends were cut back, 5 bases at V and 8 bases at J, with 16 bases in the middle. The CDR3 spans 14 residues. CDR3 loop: CASSPVGPLDEQFF. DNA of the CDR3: TGTGCCAGCAGCCCAGTCGGGCCTCTGGATGAGCAGTTCTTC.

The CDR3 bases are TGCGCCAGCAGCCACCCGACAGGGGGGACTGAAGCTTTCTTT. It encodes CASSHPTGGTEAFF. This chain joins TRBV4-1 and TRBJ1-1, with 9 positions matching TRBD1. This CDR3 contains 14 residues. Germline V gene sequence: CDR1 MGHRA, CDR2 YSYEKL. With V trimmed by 3 bases and J by 5 bases, 4 bases remained unmatched.

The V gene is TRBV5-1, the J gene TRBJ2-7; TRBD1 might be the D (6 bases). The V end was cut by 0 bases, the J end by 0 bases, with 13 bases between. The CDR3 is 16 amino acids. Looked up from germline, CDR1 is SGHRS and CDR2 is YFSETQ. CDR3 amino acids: CASSLGGDTSSYEQYF. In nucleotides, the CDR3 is TGCGCCAGCAGCTTGGGTGGGGACACCTCCTCCTACGAGCAGTACTTC.

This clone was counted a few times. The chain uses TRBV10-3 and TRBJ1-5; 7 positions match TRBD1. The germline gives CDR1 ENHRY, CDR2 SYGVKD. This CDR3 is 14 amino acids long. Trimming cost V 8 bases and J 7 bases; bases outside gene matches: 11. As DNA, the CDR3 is TGTGCCATCGGAAAGACAGGGACTGAACAGCCCCAGCATTTT. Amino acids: CAIGKTGTEQPQHF.

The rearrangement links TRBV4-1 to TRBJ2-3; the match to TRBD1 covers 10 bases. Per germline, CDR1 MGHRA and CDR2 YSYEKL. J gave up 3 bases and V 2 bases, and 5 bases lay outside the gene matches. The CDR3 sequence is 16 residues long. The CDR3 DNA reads TGCGCCAGCAGCCAACCCGACAGGGGGCTTACAGATACGCAGTATTTT. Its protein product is CASSQPDRGLTDTQYF.

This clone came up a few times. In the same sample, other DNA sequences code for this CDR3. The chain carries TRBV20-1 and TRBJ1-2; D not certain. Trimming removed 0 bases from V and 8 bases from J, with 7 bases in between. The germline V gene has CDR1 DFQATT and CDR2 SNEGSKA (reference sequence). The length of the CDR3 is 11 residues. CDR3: CSARDRRGYTF. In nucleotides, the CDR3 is TGCAGTGCTAGAGACCGCCGGGGCTACACCTTC.

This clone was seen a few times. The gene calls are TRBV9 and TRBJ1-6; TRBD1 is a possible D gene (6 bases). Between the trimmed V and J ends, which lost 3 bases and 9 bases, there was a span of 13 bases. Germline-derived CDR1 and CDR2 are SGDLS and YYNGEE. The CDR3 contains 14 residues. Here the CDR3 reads CASSATGTLSPLHF. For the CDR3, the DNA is TGTGCCAGCAGCGCGACCGGGACACTTTCACCCCTCCACTTT.

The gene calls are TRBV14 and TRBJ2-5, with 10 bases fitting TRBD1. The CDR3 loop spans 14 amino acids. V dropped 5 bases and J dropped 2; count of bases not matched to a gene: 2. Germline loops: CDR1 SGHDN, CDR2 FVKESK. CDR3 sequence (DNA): TGTGCCAGCAGCGAGGACAGGGGGCAAGAGACCCAGTACTTC. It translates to CASSEDRGQETQYF.

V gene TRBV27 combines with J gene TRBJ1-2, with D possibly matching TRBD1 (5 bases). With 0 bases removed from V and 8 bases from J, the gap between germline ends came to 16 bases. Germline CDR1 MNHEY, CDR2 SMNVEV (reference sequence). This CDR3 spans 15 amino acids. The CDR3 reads CASSLSGGPGRGYTF. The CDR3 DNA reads TGTGCCAGCAGTTTATCGGGGGGTCCAGGGCGAGGCTACACCTTC.

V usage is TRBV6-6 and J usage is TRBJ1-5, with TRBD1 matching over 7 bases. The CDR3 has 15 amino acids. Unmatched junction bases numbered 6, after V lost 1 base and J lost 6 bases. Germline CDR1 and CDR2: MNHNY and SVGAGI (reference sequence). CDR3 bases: TGTGCCAGCAGTTACTTGGGGACAGCCGGTCAGCCCCAGCATTTT. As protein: CASSYLGTAGQPQHF.

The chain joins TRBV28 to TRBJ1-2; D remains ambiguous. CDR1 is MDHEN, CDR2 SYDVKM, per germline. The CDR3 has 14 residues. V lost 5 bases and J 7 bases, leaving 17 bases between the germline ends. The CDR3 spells CASSLPGSASGYTF. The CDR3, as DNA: TGTGCCAGCAGTCTCCCTGGTTCCGCGAGTGGCTACACCTTC.

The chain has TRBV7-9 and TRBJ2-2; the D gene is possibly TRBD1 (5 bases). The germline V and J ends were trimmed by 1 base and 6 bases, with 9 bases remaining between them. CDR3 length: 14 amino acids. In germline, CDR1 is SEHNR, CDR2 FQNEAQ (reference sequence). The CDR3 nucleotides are TGTGCCAGCAGCTTAGTTCAGGGATCCGGGGAGCTGTTTTTT. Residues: CASSLVQGSGELFF.

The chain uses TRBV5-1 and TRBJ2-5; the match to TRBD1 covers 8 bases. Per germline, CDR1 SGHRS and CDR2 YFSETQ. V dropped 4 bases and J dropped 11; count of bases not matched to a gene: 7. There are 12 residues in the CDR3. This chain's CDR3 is CASSPQGAGQYF. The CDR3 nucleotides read TGCGCCAGCAGCCCCCAGGGGGCTGGTCAGTACTTC.

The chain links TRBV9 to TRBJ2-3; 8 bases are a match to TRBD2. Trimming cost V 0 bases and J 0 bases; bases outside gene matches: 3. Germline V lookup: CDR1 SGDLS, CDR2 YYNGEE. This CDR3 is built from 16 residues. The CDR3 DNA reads TGTGCCAGCAGCGTAGGCAAGCGGGGGAGCACAGATACGCAGTATTTT. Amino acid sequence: CASSVGKRGSTDTQYF.

The CDR3 DNA sequence: TGTGCCAGCACTACCCGGGGGGGAGCGGGAATCACAGATACGCAGTATTTT. It translates to CASTTRGGAGITDTQYF. The chain uses TRBV27 and TRBJ2-3; the match to TRBD2 covers 8 bases. Germline CDR1 MNHEY, CDR2 SMNVEV (reference sequence). The V and J ends lost 7 bases and 2 bases, in that order; junction bases with no gene match: 14. CDR3 length equals 17 residues.

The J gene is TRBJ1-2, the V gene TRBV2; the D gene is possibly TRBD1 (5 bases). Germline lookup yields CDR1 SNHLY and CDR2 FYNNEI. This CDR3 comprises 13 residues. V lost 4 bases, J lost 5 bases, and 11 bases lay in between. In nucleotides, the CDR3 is TGTGCCAGCAGTGGGTGGCAGGGTTATGGCTACACCTTC. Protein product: CASSGWQGYGYTF. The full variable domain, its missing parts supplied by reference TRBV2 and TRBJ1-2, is EPEVTQTPSHQVTQMGQEVILRCVPISNHLYFYWYRQILGQKVEFLVSFYNNEISEKSEIFDDQFSVERPDGSNFTLKIRSTKLEDSAMYFCASSGWQGYGYTFGSGTRLTVV.

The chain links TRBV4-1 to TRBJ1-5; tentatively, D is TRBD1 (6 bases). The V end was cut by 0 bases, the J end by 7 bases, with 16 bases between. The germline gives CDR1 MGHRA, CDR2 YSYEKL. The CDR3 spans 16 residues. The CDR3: CASSQESGEGWQPQHF. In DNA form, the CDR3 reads TGCGCCAGCAGCCAAGAGTCAGGGGAGGGTTGGCAGCCCCAGCATTTT.

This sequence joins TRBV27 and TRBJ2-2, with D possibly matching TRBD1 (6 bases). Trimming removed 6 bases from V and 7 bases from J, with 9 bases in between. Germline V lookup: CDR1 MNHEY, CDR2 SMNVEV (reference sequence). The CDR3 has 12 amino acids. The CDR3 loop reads CASRTRGGELFF. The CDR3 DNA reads TGTGCCAGCAGGACCAGGGGCGGGGAGCTGTTTTTT.

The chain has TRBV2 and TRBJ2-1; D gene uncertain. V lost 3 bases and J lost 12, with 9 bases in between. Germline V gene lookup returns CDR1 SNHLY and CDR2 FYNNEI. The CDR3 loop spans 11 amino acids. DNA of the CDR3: TGTGCCAGCAGTGACCAGAAGGTGCAGTTCTTC. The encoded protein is CASSDQKVQFF.

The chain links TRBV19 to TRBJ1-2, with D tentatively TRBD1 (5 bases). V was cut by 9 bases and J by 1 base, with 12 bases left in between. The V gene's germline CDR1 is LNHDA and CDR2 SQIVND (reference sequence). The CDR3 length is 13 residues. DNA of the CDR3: TGTGCCAGCGCGTGGGGGGGTAACTATGGCTACACCTTC. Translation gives CASAWGGNYGYTF.